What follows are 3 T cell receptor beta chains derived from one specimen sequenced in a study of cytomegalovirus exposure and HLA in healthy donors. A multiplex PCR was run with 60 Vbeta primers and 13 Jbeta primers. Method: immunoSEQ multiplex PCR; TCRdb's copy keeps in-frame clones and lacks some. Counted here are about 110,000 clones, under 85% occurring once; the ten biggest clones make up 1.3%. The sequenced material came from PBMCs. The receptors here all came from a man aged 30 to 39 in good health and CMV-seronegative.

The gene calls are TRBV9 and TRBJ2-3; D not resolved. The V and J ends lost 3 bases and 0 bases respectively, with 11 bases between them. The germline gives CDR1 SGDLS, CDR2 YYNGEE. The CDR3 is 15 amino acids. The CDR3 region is CASSGSSRSTDTQYF. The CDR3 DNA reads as TGTGCCAGCAGCGGTTCGAGCCGGAGCACAGATACGCAGTATTTT.

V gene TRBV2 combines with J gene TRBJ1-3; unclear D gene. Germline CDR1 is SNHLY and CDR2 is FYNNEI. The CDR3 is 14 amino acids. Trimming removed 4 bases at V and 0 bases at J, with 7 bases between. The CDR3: CASSVDFSGNTIYF. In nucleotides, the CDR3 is TGTGCCAGCAGTGTCGACTTCTCTGGAAACACCATATATTTT.

Written as DNA, the CDR3 is TGTGCCAGCAGCCCGGAGGGTGGAGGTTGGAATGAGCAGTTCTTC. Amino acid sequence: CASSPEGGGWNEQFF. V usage is TRBV7-2 and J usage is TRBJ2-1, with D possibly being TRBD2 (6 bases). CDR3 size: 15 residues. V was shortened by 5 bases and J by 7 bases, with 18 bases between the two germline ends. Germline values: CDR1 SGHTA, CDR2 FQGNSA.